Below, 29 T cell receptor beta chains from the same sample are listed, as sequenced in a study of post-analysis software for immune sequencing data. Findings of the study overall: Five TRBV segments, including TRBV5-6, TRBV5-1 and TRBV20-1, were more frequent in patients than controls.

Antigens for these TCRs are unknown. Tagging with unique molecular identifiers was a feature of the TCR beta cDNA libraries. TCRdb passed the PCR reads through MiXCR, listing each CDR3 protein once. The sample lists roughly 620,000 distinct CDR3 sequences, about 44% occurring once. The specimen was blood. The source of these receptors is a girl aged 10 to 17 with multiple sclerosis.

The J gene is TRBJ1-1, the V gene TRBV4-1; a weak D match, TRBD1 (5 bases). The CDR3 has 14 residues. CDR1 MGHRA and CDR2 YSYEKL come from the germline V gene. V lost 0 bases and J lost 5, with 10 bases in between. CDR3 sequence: CASSQDHGGTEAFF. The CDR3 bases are TGCGCCAGCAGCCAAGATCACGGGGGGACTGAAGCTTTCTTT.

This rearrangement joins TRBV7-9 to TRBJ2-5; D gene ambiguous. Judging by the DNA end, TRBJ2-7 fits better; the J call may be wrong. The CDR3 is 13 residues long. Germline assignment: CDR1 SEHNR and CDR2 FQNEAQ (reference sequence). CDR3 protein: CASSLAENYEQYF. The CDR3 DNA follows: TGTGCCAGCAGCTTAGCGGAGAATTACGAGCAGTACTTC.

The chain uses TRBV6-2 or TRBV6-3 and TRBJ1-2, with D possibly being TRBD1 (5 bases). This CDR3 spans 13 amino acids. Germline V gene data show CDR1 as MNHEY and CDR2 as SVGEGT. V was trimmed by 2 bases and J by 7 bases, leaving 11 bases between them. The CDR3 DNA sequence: TGTGCCAGCAGTTACCGCCAGGGAGGTGGCTACACCTTC. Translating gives CASSYRQGGGYTF.

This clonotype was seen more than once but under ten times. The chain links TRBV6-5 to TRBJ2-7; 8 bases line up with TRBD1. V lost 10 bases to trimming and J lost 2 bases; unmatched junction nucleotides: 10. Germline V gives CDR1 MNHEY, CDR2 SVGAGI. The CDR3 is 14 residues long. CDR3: CATKGQAGTYEQYF. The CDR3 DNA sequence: TGTGCCACCAAGGGACAGGCAGGCACCTACGAGCAGTACTTC.

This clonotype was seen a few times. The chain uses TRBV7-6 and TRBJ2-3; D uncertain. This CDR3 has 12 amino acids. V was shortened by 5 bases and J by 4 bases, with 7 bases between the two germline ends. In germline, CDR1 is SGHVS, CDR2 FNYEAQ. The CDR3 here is CASSEVADTQYF. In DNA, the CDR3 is TGTGCCAGCAGCGAGGTCGCAGATACGCAGTATTTT.

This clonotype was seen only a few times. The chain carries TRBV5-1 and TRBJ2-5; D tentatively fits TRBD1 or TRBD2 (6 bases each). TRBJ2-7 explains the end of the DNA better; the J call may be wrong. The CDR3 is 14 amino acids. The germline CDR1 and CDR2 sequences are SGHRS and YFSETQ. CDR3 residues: CASSPGASRDEQYF. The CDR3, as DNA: TGCGCCAGCAGCCCGGGGGCGAGTAGAGACGAGCAGTACTTC.

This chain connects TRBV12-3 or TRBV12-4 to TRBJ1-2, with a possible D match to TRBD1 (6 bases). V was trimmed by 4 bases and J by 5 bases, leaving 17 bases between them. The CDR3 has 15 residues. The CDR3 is CASSSRDRFLYGYTF. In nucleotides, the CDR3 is TGTGCCAGCAGTTCCCGAGACAGGTTTCTTTATGGCTACACCTTC.

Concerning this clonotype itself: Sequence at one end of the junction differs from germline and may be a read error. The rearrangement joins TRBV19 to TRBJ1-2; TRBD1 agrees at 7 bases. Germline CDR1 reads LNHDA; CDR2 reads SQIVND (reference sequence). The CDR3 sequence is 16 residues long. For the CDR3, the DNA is TGTGCCAGTAGTATGGACAGGAAGAAATCTAACTATGACTACACCTTC. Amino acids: CASSMDRKKSNYDYTF.

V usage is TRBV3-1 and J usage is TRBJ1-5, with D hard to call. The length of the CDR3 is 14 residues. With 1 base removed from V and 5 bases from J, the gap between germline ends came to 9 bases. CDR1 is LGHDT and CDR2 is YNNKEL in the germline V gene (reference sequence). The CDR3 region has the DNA TGTGCCAGCAGCCAAGGGGCCGCATATCAGCCCCAGCATTTT. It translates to CASSQGAAYQPQHF.

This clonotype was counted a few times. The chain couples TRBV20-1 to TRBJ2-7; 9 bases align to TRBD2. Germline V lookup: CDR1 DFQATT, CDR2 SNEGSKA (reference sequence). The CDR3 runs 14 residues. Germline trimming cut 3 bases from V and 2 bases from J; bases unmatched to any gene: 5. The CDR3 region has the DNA TGCAGTGCTAGTCTAGCGGGGAGAACCTACGAGCAGTACTTC. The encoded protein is CSASLAGRTYEQYF.

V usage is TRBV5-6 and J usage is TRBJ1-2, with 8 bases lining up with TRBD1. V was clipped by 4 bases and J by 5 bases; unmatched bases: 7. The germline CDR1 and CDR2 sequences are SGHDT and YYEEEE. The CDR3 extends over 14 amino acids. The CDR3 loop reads CASSTMTGDYGYTF. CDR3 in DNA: TGTGCCAGCAGCACAATGACAGGGGATTATGGCTACACCTTC.

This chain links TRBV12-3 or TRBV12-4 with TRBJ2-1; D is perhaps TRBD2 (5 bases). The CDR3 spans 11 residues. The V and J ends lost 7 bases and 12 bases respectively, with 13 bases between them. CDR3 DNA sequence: TGTGCCAGCACCCCCGGCAGCGGGCAGTTCTTC. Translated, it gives CASTPGSGQFF.

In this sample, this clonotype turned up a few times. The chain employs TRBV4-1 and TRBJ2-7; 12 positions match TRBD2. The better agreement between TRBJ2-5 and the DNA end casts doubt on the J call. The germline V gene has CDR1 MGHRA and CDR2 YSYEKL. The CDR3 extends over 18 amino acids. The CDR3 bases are TGCGCCAGCAGCCAAGATGCGCTAGCGGGGGGGCTAAGGGAGACCCAGTACTTC. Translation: CASSQDALAGGLRETQYF.

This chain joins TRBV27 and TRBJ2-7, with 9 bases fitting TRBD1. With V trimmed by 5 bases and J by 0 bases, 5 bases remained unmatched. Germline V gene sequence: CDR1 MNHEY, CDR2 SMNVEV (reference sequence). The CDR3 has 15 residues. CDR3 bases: TGTGCCAGCAGTCCCGGGACAGGGAACTCCTACGAGCAGTACTTC. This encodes CASSPGTGNSYEQYF.

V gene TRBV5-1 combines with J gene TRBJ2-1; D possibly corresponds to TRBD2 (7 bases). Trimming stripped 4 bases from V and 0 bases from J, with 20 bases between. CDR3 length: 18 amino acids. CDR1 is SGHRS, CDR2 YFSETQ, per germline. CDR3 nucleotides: TGCGCCAGCAGCCAGGGGTCTTACAGCGGGATCTCCTACAATGAGCAGTTCTTC. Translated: CASSQGSYSGISYNEQFF.

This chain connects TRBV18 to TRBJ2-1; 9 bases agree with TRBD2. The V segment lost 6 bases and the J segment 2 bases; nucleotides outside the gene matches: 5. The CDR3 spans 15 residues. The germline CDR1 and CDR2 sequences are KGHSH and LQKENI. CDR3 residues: CASSRLADPYNEQFF. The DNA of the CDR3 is TGTGCCAGCTCGCGACTAGCGGACCCCTACAATGAGCAGTTCTTC.

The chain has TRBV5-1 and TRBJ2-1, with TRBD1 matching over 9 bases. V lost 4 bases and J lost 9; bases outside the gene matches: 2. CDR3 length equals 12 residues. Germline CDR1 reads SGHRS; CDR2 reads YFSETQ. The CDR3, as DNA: TGCGCCAGCAGCATGACAGGGGGTGAGCAGTTCTTC. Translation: CASSMTGGEQFF.

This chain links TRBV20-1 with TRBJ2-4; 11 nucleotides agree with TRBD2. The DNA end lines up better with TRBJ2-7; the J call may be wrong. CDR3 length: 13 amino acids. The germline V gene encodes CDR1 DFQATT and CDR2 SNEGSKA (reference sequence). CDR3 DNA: TGCAGTGCTACGACTAGCGGGACCTACGAGCAGTACTTC. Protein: CSATTSGTYEQYF.

The CDR3: CSVGQGIRDTQYF. The CDR3 DNA sequence: TGCAGCGTTGGACAGGGGATTAGGGATACGCAGTATTTT. V usage is TRBV29-1 and J usage is TRBJ2-3; TRBD1 matches at 8 bases. The germline V gene encodes CDR1 SQVTM and CDR2 ANQGSEA. The CDR3 extends over 13 amino acids. V dropped 4 bases and J dropped 6; count of bases not matched to a gene: 6.

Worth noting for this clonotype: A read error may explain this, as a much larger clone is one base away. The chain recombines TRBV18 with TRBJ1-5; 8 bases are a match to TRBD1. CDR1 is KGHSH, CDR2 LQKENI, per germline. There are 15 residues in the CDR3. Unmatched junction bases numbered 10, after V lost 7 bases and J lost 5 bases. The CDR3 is CASLPRTGSDQPQHF. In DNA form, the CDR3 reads TGTGCCAGCTTACCGCGGACAGGGTCCGATCAGCCCCAGCATTTT. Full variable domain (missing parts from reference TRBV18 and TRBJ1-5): NAGVMQNPRHLVRRRGQEARLRCSPMKGHSHVYWYRQLPEEGLKFMVYLQKENIIDESGMPKERFSAEFPKEGPSILRIQQVVRGDSAAYFCASLPRTGSDQPQHFGDGTRLSIL.

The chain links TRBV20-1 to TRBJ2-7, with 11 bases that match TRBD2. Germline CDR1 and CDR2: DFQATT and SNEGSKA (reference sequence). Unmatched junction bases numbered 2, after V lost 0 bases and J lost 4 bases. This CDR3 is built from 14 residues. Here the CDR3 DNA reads TGCAGTGCTAGAGATACTAGCGGGAGTTACGAGCAGTACTTC. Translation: CSARDTSGSYEQYF.

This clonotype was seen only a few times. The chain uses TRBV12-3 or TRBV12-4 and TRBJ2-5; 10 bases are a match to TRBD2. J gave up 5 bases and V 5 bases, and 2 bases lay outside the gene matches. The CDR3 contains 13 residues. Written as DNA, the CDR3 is TGTGCCAGCAGTGCTAGCGGGGGCGAGACCCAGTACTTC. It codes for CASSASGGETQYF.

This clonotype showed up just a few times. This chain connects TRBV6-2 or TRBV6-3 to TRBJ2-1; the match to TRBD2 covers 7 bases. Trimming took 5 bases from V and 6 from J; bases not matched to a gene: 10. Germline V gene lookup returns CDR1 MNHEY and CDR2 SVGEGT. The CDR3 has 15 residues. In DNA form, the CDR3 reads TGTGCCAGCAGTGACCATAAGGGAGGGCCCAATGAGCAGTTCTTC. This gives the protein CASSDHKGGPNEQFF.

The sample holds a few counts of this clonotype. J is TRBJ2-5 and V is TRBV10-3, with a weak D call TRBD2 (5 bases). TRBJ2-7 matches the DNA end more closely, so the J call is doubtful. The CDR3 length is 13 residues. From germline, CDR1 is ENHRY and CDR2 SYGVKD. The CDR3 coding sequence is TGTGCCATCAATCCGGAAGGGAGCGACGAGCAGTACTTC. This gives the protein CAINPEGSDEQYF.

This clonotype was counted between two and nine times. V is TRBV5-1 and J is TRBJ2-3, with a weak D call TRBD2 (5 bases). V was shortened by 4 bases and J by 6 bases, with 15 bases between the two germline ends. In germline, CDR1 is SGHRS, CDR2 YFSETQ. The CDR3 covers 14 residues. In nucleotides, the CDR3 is TGCGCCAGCAGCCCCGGACTGACTGGGGATACGCAGTATTTT. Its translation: CASSPGLTGDTQYF.

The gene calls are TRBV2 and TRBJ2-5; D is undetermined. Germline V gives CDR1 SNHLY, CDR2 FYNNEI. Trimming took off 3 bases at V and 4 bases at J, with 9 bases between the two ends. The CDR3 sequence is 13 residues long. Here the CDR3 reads CASSDRSGETQYF. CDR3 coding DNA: TGTGCCAGCAGTGATCGCTCCGGAGAGACCCAGTACTTC.

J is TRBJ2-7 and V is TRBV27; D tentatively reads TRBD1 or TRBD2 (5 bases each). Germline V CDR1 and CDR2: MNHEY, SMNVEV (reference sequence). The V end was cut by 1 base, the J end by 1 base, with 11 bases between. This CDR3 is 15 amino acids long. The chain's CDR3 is CASSLLHRTSYEQYF. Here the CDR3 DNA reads TGTGCCAGCAGTTTATTGCACAGGACTTCCTACGAGCAGTACTTC.

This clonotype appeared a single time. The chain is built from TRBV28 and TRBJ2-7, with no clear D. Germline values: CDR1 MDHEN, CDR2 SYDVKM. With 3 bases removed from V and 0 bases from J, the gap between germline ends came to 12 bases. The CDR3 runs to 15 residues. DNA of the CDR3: TGTGCCAGCAGTTTCGATGACGGAAGCTCCTACGAGCAGTACTTC. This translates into CASSFDDGSSYEQYF.

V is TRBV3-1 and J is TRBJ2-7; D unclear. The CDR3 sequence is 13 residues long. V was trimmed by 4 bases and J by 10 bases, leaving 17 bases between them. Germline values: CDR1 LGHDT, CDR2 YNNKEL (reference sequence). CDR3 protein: CASSPKEGRVQYF. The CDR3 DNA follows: TGTGCCAGCAGCCCAAAAGAAGGAAGGGTCCAGTACTTC.